Listed below are T cell receptor beta chains from one sample, sequenced in a study of response to subunit inactivated influenza vaccine. TCRdb analysed the RT-PCR reads with MiXCR anew, one entry per CDR3 protein. This repertoire shows about 620,000 distinct CDR3 sequences, approximately 10% found once; its top ten account for 9.5% to 11%. The sample was also reused in another study, on T cells expressing NK-cell markers.

The input for sequencing was PBMCs from blood, taken on the day of vaccination. The source is a man aged 45 to 65 who received an inactivated influenza vaccine. Each CDR3 is given with its conserved first and last residue. Each record gives: J gene, V gene, D gene, CDR3 protein. D genes are given only for firm matches.

J: TRBJ2-1; V: TRBV12-3/TRBV12-4; D: TRBD1; CDR3: CASSSKGQAREQFF
J: TRBJ1-4; V: TRBV2; D: TRBD1; CDR3: CASSTDRGGRNEKLFF
J: TRBJ2-7; V: TRBV29-1; D: TRBD2; CDR3: CSVETSGNYEQYF
J: TRBJ2-7; V: TRBV7-2; D: -; CDR3: CASSNRAYYEQYF
J: TRBJ2-1; V: TRBV24-1; D: -; CDR3: CATRRSGTNEQFF
J: TRBJ1-1; V: TRBV7-9; D: -; CDR3: CASSLVSTFQNTEAFF
J: TRBJ2-4; V: TRBV4-2; D: -; CDR3: CASSQEGLARNIQYF
J: TRBJ2-2; V: TRBV18; D: -; CDR3: CASSPQQTTDTGELFF
J: TRBJ2-2; V: TRBV6-2/TRBV6-3; D: TRBD2; CDR3: CASSGFGGATGELFF
J: TRBJ2-2; V: TRBV30; D: TRBD2; CDR3: CAWGYGGARAGELFF
J: TRBJ2-5; V: TRBV2; D: -; CDR3: CASHRQTQETQYF
J: TRBJ2-7; V: TRBV12-3/TRBV12-4; D: -; CDR3: CASSPRQAYEQYF
J: TRBJ2-1; V: TRBV21-1; D: -; CDR3: CASSKLGIAGANEQFF
J: TRBJ2-7; V: TRBV6-5; D: -; CDR3: CASSYSDSDYEQYF
J: TRBJ1-4; V: TRBV4-2; D: -; CDR3: CASSQEGERGWNEKLFF
J: TRBJ2-7; V: TRBV6-5; D: -; CDR3: CASSYGAAVGYEQYF
J: TRBJ2-2; V: TRBV2; D: TRBD2; CDR3: CASRASGGPNTGELFF
J: TRBJ1-2; V: TRBV6-2/TRBV6-3; D: -; CDR3: CASSQGTSNYGYTF
J: TRBJ2-2; V: TRBV11-1; D: TRBD2; CDR3: CASSLARAGGRSNTGELFF
J: TRBJ2-7; V: TRBV20-1; D: -; CDR3: CSAPGVLREQYF
J: TRBJ2-1; V: TRBV24-1; D: -; CDR3: CATSDLPGQSRYNEQFF
J: TRBJ2-3; V: TRBV27; D: -; CDR3: CASSHLASTDTQYF
J: TRBJ2-2; V: TRBV6-2/TRBV6-3; D: -; CDR3: CASSGQVHTGELFF
J: TRBJ2-5; V: TRBV29-1; D: -; CDR3: CSVSTGGGETQYF
J: TRBJ2-7; V: TRBV4-1; D: -; CDR3: CASSQVPGYYEQYF
J: TRBJ2-5; V: TRBV20-1; D: -; CDR3: CSASPGGSRQETRYF
J: TRBJ2-7; V: TRBV12-3/TRBV12-4; D: TRBD1; CDR3: CASSMGTASEQYF
J: TRBJ1-1; V: TRBV5-1; D: TRBD1; CDR3: CASSLEGNRGHTEAFF